The 10 T cell receptor beta chains in this list originate from one sample, sequenced in a study of shared clonotypes between healthy human individuals. Sequencing was performed with immunoSEQ multiplex PCR; in TCRdb, only in-frame clones are kept and a portion is missing. The table lists approximately 810,000 clones, over 90% of them singletons. In the naive CD8 group, cells lacked CD45RO and were positively selected for CCR7, so terminally differentiated effector memory CD45RA+ cells were left out. The sample consisted of naive CD8+ T cells sorted from blood. These receptors came from a young man in good health.

This chain links TRBV28 with TRBJ2-7, with D unclear. V lost 6 bases and J lost 3, with 18 bases in between. Germline V gene lookup returns CDR1 MDHEN and CDR2 SYDVKM. This CDR3 is built from 15 residues. CDR3 sequence: CASSPWLRPDYEQYF. The CDR3 bases are TGTGCCAGCAGCCCCTGGCTTAGACCCGACTACGAGCAGTACTTC.

The chain employs TRBV23-1 and TRBJ1-1; no clear D. TRBV23-1 is an open reading frame whose function is uncertain. This CDR3 region has 10 residues. With 11 bases removed from V and 9 bases from J, the gap between germline ends came to 13 bases. The CDR3 reads CASLGIKAFF. The CDR3 DNA is TGCGCCTCTCTAGGAATTAAAGCTTTCTTT.

The genes are TRBV7-7 and TRBJ2-7, with D possibly matching TRBD1 (8 bases). V was trimmed by 5 bases and J by 4 bases, leaving 21 bases between them. Per the germline V gene, CDR1 is SSHAT and CDR2 is FNYEAQ (reference sequence). CDR3 length: 16 residues. CDR3 amino acids: CASSPGGGTGVYEQYF. DNA of the CDR3: TGTGCCAGCAGCCCTGGGGGGGGGACAGGCGTATACGAGCAGTACTTC.

With regard to this clone: At the DNA level, this CDR3 is encoded by other sequences in the same sample as well. The chain joins TRBV7-9 to TRBJ1-3; D not resolved. CDR3 length: 12 amino acids. The V end lost 5 bases, the J end lost 4 bases, and 6 bases lay between the germline ends. The V gene's germline CDR1 is SEHNR and CDR2 FQNEAQ (reference sequence). The CDR3 DNA follows: TGTGCCAGCAGCCTCCTCGGAAACACCATATATTTT. Translating it yields CASSLLGNTIYF.

This chain joins TRBV4-1 and TRBJ2-3, with a tentative D call TRBD2 (5 bases). CDR1 is MGHRA and CDR2 is YSYEKL in the germline V gene. V lost 4 bases and J 8 bases, leaving 19 bases between the germline ends. The CDR3 has 15 residues. The CDR3 DNA reads as TGCGCCAGCAGCCCAGAGGTGCCACCGACTATTACGCAGTATTTT. Translation gives CASSPEVPPTITQYF.

V is TRBV5-5 and J is TRBJ2-2; TRBD1 or TRBD2 may be the D gene (5 bases each). V dropped 3 bases and J dropped 4 bases, with 10 bases sitting between them. The CDR3 covers 14 residues. CDR1 SGHKS and CDR2 YYEKEE come from the germline V gene (reference sequence). DNA for the CDR3: TGTGCCAGCAGCTGGGGTGGGGGCACCGGGGAGCTGTTTTTT. Translation gives CASSWGGGTGELFF.

About this clone itself: A much larger clone lies one base from this, so it may be a read error. In the same sample, other DNA sequences code for this CDR3. The chain recombines TRBV5-8 with TRBJ2-7; the D is unclear. CDR3 length equals 11 residues. Trimming removed 5 bases at V and 0 bases at J, with 3 bases between. Looked up from germline, CDR1 is SGHTS and CDR2 is YDEGEE. This CDR3 reads CASSPSYEQYF. In DNA form, the CDR3 reads TGTGCCAGCAGTCCCTCCTACGAGCAGTACTTC.

The CDR3, as DNA: TGCGCCAGCACGAGGACTCCTTGGTCGGGACAGGGGGCTGCGGAGACCCAGTACTTC. It encodes CASTRTPWSGQGAAETQYF. This chain connects TRBV10-1 to TRBJ2-5; 12 bases agree with TRBD1. This CDR3 region has 19 residues. V was pared by 7 bases and J by 5 bases, with 20 bases of the junction left unmatched. CDR1 is WNHNN and CDR2 is SYGVQD in the germline V gene (reference sequence).

The chain combines TRBV29-1 with TRBJ2-7, with 10 positions matching TRBD1. The CDR3 has 13 residues. V shed 5 bases and J 4 bases; nucleotides not matched to a gene: 5. In germline, CDR1 is SQVTM, CDR2 ANQGSEA. The CDR3 DNA follows: TGCAGCGTTTTGGACAGGGGGTTTTACGAGCAGTACTTC. Protein sequence: CSVLDRGFYEQYF.

This chain uses TRBV4-1 with TRBJ2-1; tentative D call: TRBD2 (5 bases). The CDR3 length is 15 residues. CDR1 and CDR2 (germline): MGHRA, YSYEKL. Trimming pared 1 base from V and 3 bases from J, leaving 10 bases between. Here the CDR3 DNA reads TGCGCCAGCAGCCAAGGTCTAGCCAACTACAATGAGCAGTTCTTC. Residues: CASSQGLANYNEQFF.